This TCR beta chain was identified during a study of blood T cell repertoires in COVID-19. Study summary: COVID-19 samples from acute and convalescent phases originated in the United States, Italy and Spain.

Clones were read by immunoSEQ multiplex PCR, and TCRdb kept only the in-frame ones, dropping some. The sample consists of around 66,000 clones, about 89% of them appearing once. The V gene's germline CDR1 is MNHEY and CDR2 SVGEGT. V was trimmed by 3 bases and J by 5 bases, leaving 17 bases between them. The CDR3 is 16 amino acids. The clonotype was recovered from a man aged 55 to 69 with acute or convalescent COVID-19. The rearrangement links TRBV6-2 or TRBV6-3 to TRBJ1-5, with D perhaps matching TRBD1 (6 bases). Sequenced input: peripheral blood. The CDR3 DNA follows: TGTGCCAGCAGTTATGATGCTGGGAGGGGGGATCAGCCCCAGCATTTT. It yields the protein CASSYDAGRGDQPQHF.